This TCR beta chain comes out of a study of identifying expanded T cells in peripheral blood. The V end was cut by 3 bases, the J end by 4 bases, with 9 bases between. Germline V gives CDR1 SNHLY, CDR2 FYNNEI. This CDR3 has 13 amino acids. Broader study findings: Variance in clone template counts between roughly two-week samples significantly increased with total template count across all healthy donors.

Measured with immunoSEQ multiplex PCR; TCRdb has only the in-frame clones, and not every one. The table lists 75,000 to 90,000 clones, about 90% of them singletons. Regarding this clone: Antigen unknown.

During the collection period, no donor immune events like infections were recorded. This receptor was identified in a person aged 18 to 75 in good health. The chain carries TRBV2 and TRBJ1-2; possible D gene TRBD1, 5 bases. Sequencing input: blood. This chain's CDR3 is CASSDGGSYGYTF. The CDR3 DNA is TGTGCCAGCAGTGACGGGGGTTCCTATGGCTACACCTTC.